Each of the 32 T cell receptor beta chains below was sequenced from the same sample in a study of blood T cell repertoires in COVID-19. Assay: immunoSEQ multiplex PCR; the TCRdb copy retains only in-frame clones and omits some. The sample holds about 140,000 clones, more than 65% seen once. Material: peripheral blood. All receptors derive from a man in his sixties with active or convalescent COVID-19.

The chain has TRBV9 and TRBJ1-2, with 7 positions matching TRBD1. Germline V lookup: CDR1 SGDLS, CDR2 YYNGEE. V lost 4 bases and J lost 4; bases outside the gene matches: 13. The CDR3 spans 16 residues. CDR3 residues: CASSSHPGTAPYGYTF. Written as DNA, the CDR3 is TGTGCCAGCAGCTCGCACCCCGGGACAGCCCCCTATGGCTACACCTTC. Full variable domain (rest looked up from reference TRBV9 and TRBJ1-2): DSGVTQTPKHLITATGQRVTLRCSPRSGDLSVYWYQQSLDQGLQFLIQYYNGEERAKGNILERFSAQQFPDLHSELNLSSLELGDSALYFCASSSHPGTAPYGYTFGSGTRLTVV.

This clone was recorded a few times. J is TRBJ1-1 and V is TRBV18; the D gene is possibly TRBD1 (5 bases). The V gene's germline CDR1 is KGHSH and CDR2 LQKENI. This CDR3 has 14 amino acids. V lost 2 bases, J lost 14 bases, and 21 bases lay in between. Here the CDR3 reads CASSPGEQALFLFF. The DNA for the CDR3 is TGTGCCAGCTCACCAGGAGAACAGGCCCTTTTTTTATTCTTT.

The chain is built from TRBV10-2 and TRBJ1-2, with a weak D call TRBD1 (5 bases). Trimming removed 7 bases from V and 5 bases from J, with 14 bases in between. The length of the CDR3 is 13 residues. Per germline, CDR1 WSHSY and CDR2 SAAADI. The CDR3 sequence is CASTPTDIYGYTF. The CDR3 nucleotides read TGCGCCAGCACCCCGACAGACATTTATGGCTACACCTTC.

The chain is built from TRBV6-2 or TRBV6-3 and TRBJ1-5; 7 bases are a match to TRBD1. The CDR3 sequence is 15 residues long. J gave up 6 bases and V 0 bases, and 5 bases lay outside the gene matches. Germline CDR1 and CDR2: MNHEY and SVGEGT. CDR3 DNA sequence: TGTGCCAGCAGTTACTCATCAGGGGGTGGTCAGCCCCAGCATTTT. Translation: CASSYSSGGGQPQHF.

This chain connects TRBV20-1 to TRBJ1-1; D gene uncertain. The length of the CDR3 is 13 residues. V lost 3 bases, J lost 1 base, and 9 bases lay in between. Germline CDR1 is DFQATT and CDR2 is SNEGSKA (reference sequence). The CDR3 loop is CSASIYGNTEAFF. CDR3 DNA sequence: TGCAGTGCTAGTATCTACGGGAACACTGAAGCTTTCTTT.

This rearrangement joins TRBV5-1 to TRBJ2-7, with TRBD1 identical over 10 bases. The germline V gene has CDR1 SGHRS and CDR2 YFSETQ. The CDR3 is made up of 14 amino acids. The V gene end was trimmed by 0 bases and the J gene end by 4 bases; junction bases not matched to a gene: 1. The CDR3 reads CASSLGGQGYEQYV. The CDR3 DNA sequence: TGCGCCAGCAGCTTGGGGGGACAGGGGTACGAGCAGTACGTC.

This clone was seen a handful of times. The CDR3 coding sequence is TGTGCCAGAAGCCCCCCTTCCGCGACTAGCGGGAGGGCCGGGGGTGAGCAGTTCTTC. Translating gives CARSPPSATSGRAGGEQFF. The chain couples TRBV7-5 to TRBJ2-1; the table assigns TRBD2, which was not confirmed against the DNA. TRBV7-5 is tagged as a pseudogene. The length of the CDR3 is 19 residues.

The chain uses TRBV4-1 and TRBJ2-2; TRBD2 agrees at 8 bases. Looked up from germline, CDR1 is MGHRA and CDR2 is YSYEKL. The CDR3 totals 19 residues. Germline trimming cut 0 bases from V and 0 bases from J; bases unmatched to any gene: 9. The CDR3 DNA follows: TGCGCCAGCAGCCAAGATGTAGGACTAGCAAAGGCGAACACCGGGGAGCTGTTTTTT. Translation gives CASSQDVGLAKANTGELFF.

The V and J genes are TRBV12-3 or TRBV12-4 and TRBJ1-6, with 7 bases aligning to TRBD1. The V segment lost 3 bases and the J segment 10 bases; nucleotides outside the gene matches: 3. The CDR3 has 13 residues. CDR3 in amino acids: CASSFGRGSPLHF. CDR3 DNA sequence: TGTGCCAGCAGTTTCGGCAGGGGGTCACCCCTCCACTTT.

This clone was found once. V usage is TRBV6-5 and J usage is TRBJ2-4; 10 nucleotides line up with TRBD1. V lost 0 bases and J lost 8; bases outside the gene matches: 4. Germline assignment: CDR1 MNHEY and CDR2 SVGAGI. The CDR3 consists of 15 residues. The CDR3 spells CASSYSGQGIDIQYF. The CDR3 DNA is TGTGCCAGCAGTTACTCGGGACAGGGGATAGACATTCAGTACTTC.

The CDR3 DNA follows: TGTGCCAGCAGCTTGGCCCAGGGAGGGTCAGAGACCCAGTACTTC. This encodes CASSLAQGGSETQYF. V gene TRBV5-4 combines with J gene TRBJ2-5; 7 bases line up with TRBD2. The CDR3 has 15 residues. V was pared by 0 bases and J by 4 bases, with 6 bases of the junction left unmatched. CDR1 is SGHNT, CDR2 YYREEE, per germline (reference sequence).

This clone has more than one count but fewer than ten. The chain has TRBV6-5 and TRBJ2-4; the D is unclear. The germline V and J ends were trimmed by 0 bases and 9 bases, with 15 bases remaining between them. Per the germline V gene, CDR1 is MNHEY and CDR2 is SVGAGI. The length of the CDR3 is 15 residues. Here the CDR3 DNA reads TGTGCCAGCAGTTACTCGCGTCCCCAATTCGGCATTCAGTACTTC. This gives the protein CASSYSRPQFGIQYF.

The rearrangement joins TRBV5-5 to TRBJ1-2; D ambiguous. The CDR3 loop spans 14 amino acids. CDR1 SGHKS and CDR2 YYEKEE come from the germline V gene (reference sequence). V dropped 0 bases and J dropped 0 bases, with 6 bases sitting between them. CDR3 residues: CASSLVRANYGYTF. In DNA, the CDR3 is TGTGCCAGCAGCTTGGTAAGAGCTAACTATGGCTACACCTTC.

The CDR3 loop is CASSQDWQGPYEQYF. CDR3 DNA sequence: TGCGCCAGCAGCCAAGATTGGCAGGGGCCCTACGAGCAGTACTTC. The chain is built from TRBV4-3 and TRBJ2-7; D perhaps matches TRBD1 (6 bases). The V gene lost 0 bases and the J gene lost 2 bases, with 11 bases spanning the gap. Per the germline V gene, CDR1 is LGHNA and CDR2 is YSLEER. The CDR3 length is 15 residues.

The chain combines TRBV19 with TRBJ2-7; TRBD1 might be the D (6 bases). The V end was cut by 8 bases, the J end by 6 bases, with 14 bases between. CDR3 length: 12 residues. CDR1 is LNHDA and CDR2 is SQIVND in the germline V gene (reference sequence). The CDR3 loop reads CASRQGSGEQYF. The CDR3 region has the DNA TGTGCCAGTCGTCAGGGGTCCGGCGAGCAGTACTTC.

This chain joins TRBV9 and TRBJ2-3, with 11 bases fitting TRBD2. Germline V gives CDR1 SGDLS, CDR2 YYNGEE. V lost 6 bases, J lost 4 bases, and 10 bases stayed unmatched. The CDR3 is 16 residues long. CDR3 sequence reads: CASTSTSGSWADTQYF. The CDR3, as DNA: TGTGCCAGCACTTCTACTAGCGGGAGTTGGGCAGATACGCAGTATTTT. The complete variable domain, with remaining parts taken from reference TRBV9 and TRBJ2-3, reads DSGVTQTPKHLITATGQRVTLRCSPRSGDLSVYWYQQSLDQGLQFLIQYYNGEERAKGNILERFSAQQFPDLHSELNLSSLELGDSALYFCASTSTSGSWADTQYFGPGTRLTVL.

This chain links TRBV3-1 (or the pseudogene TRBV3-2) with TRBJ1-2; possibly TRBD1 for D (5 bases). Germline V CDR1 and CDR2: LGHDT, YNNKEL (reference sequence). The CDR3 is made up of 14 amino acids. The V gene lost 0 bases and the J gene lost 6 bases, with 11 bases spanning the gap. In DNA form, the CDR3 reads TGTGCCAGCAGCCAAGACGGGGGGTTGAATGGCTACACCTTC. This encodes CASSQDGGLNGYTF.

This rearrangement joins TRBV7-2 to TRBJ1-2; D perhaps matches TRBD1 (5 bases). The V end lost 7 bases, the J end lost 1 base, and 16 bases lay between the germline ends. Germline lookup yields CDR1 SGHTA and CDR2 FQGNSA. The CDR3 length is 15 residues. The CDR3 is CASTESSGINYGYTF. The CDR3 nucleotides read TGTGCCAGCACCGAATCGTCAGGGATTAACTATGGCTACACCTTC.

This chain connects TRBV12-5 to TRBJ2-3, with TRBD2 matching 8 bases. The CDR3 extends over 14 amino acids. Per the germline V gene, CDR1 is LGHNT and CDR2 is FRNRAP. V lost 6 bases and J lost 5; bases outside the gene matches: 7. CDR3 coding DNA: TGTGCTAGTGGCCCGGGACTAGACAAAGATACGCAGTATTTT. Its translation: CASGPGLDKDTQYF. Variable domain in full (rest from reference TRBV12-5 and TRBJ2-3): DARVTQTPRHKVTEMGQEVTMRCQPILGHNTVFWYRQTMMQGLELLAYFRNRAPLDDSGMPKDRFSAEMPDATLATLKIQPSEPRDSAVYFCASGPGLDKDTQYFGPGTRLTVL.

The chain recombines TRBV5-6 with TRBJ2-7; D remains unclear. V was trimmed by 2 bases and J by 7 bases, leaving 16 bases between them. Per germline, CDR1 SGHDT and CDR2 YYEEEE. The CDR3 consists of 14 residues. The CDR3 sequence: CASSFVGFSGEQYV. The CDR3 coding sequence is TGTGCCAGCAGCTTCGTGGGTTTCTCGGGTGAGCAGTACGTC.

The chain links TRBV14 to TRBJ2-5; D remains ambiguous. The CDR3 length is 14 residues. V was shortened by 4 bases and J by 1 base, with 10 bases between the two germline ends. Germline CDR1 reads SGHDN; CDR2 reads FVKESK. For the CDR3, the DNA is TGTGCCAGCAGCCCCCTCGAGCCCCAAGAGACCCAGTACTTC. As protein: CASSPLEPQETQYF.

The genes are TRBV19 and TRBJ1-1; 10 nucleotides align to TRBD1. Trimming at V came to 5 bases and at J to 4 bases, leaving 10 bases not matched to a gene. Germline values: CDR1 LNHDA, CDR2 SQIVND (reference sequence). The CDR3 runs 16 residues. The chain's CDR3 is CASSSIQGQGITEAFF. DNA for the CDR3: TGTGCCAGTAGTTCTATTCAGGGACAGGGGATCACTGAAGCTTTCTTT.

The chain is built from TRBV4-3 and TRBJ2-5; 11 nucleotides agree with TRBD2. Per germline, CDR1 LGHNA and CDR2 YSLEER. V lost 0 bases, J lost 5 bases, and 8 bases stayed unmatched. The length of the CDR3 is 17 residues. DNA for the CDR3: TGCGCCAGCAGCCAAGATTTCCTAGCGGGGGGTTCGGAGACCCAGTACTTC. It encodes CASSQDFLAGGSETQYF.

The gene calls are TRBV9 and TRBJ2-1; 11 bases fit TRBD2. Germline lookup yields CDR1 SGDLS and CDR2 YYNGEE. J was trimmed by 1 base and V by 0 bases; bases with no gene match: 9. The CDR3 totals 19 residues. CDR3 sequence reads: CASSVDPTSGVASYNEQFF. Here the CDR3 DNA reads TGTGCCAGCAGCGTAGATCCGACTAGCGGGGTTGCGTCCTACAATGAGCAGTTCTTC.

The V and J genes are TRBV9 and TRBJ2-1; TRBD2 agrees at 14 bases. The CDR3 covers 15 residues. Trimming took 3 bases from V and 9 from J; bases not matched to a gene: 5. Germline CDR1 reads SGDLS; CDR2 reads YYNGEE. CDR3 sequence: CASSAGLAGVPEQFF. For the CDR3, the DNA is TGTGCCAGCAGCGCGGGACTAGCGGGAGTACCTGAGCAGTTCTTC.

V usage is TRBV29-1 and J usage is TRBJ2-3; 9 bases line up with TRBD2. The CDR3 extends over 15 amino acids. Germline trimming cut 7 bases from V and 4 bases from J; bases unmatched to any gene: 12. Germline V CDR1 and CDR2: SQVTM, ANQGSEA. CDR3 sequence: CSAIKGLAQPDTQYF. For the CDR3, the DNA is TGCAGCGCCATAAAGGGACTAGCCCAACCAGATACGCAGTATTTT.

The genes are TRBV5-6 and TRBJ1-5; D gene ambiguous. CDR3 size: 15 residues. The V end was cut by 0 bases, the J end by 0 bases, with 7 bases between. Germline assignment: CDR1 SGHDT and CDR2 YYEEEE. CDR3 residues: CASSLAPDSNQPQHF. CDR3 in DNA: TGTGCCAGCAGCTTGGCCCCAGATAGCAATCAGCCCCAGCATTTT.

This clone was seen just once. The CDR3 nucleotides read TGCGCCAGCAGCCCAGGACTAGCGGGGACGACGTGGGGGGAGACCCAGTACTTC. This translates into CASSPGLAGTTWGETQYF. The V call is TRBV5-1, the J call TRBJ2-5, with TRBD2 matching over 12 bases. CDR3 length: 18 amino acids. Germline assignment: CDR1 SGHRS and CDR2 YFSETQ. V lost 4 bases to trimming and J lost 5 bases; unmatched junction nucleotides: 15.

CDR3 loop: CASSILWPGNTIYF. The CDR3 DNA sequence: TGTGCCAGTAGTATCCTCTGGCCTGGAAACACCATATATTTT. The rearrangement uses TRBV19 and TRBJ1-3; D not resolved. Deletions cut 3 bases from V and 2 bases from J, with 8 bases between. Germline V gene lookup returns CDR1 LNHDA and CDR2 SQIVND (reference sequence). This CDR3 has 14 amino acids.

V gene TRBV19 combines with J gene TRBJ1-1; no clear D. V lost 0 bases and J 5 bases, leaving 16 bases between the germline ends. CDR3 length: 16 amino acids. From germline, CDR1 is LNHDA and CDR2 SQIVND (reference sequence). CDR3 residues: CASSIDQTAANTEAFF. In DNA, the CDR3 is TGTGCCAGTAGTATAGATCAGACCGCGGCTAATACTGAAGCTTTCTTT.

Here the CDR3 DNA reads TGTGCCAGCAGCTTTTTAGCCCAGCGTAAGAACACCGGGGAGCTGTTTTTT. It codes for CASSFLAQRKNTGELFF. The chain is built from TRBV11-2 and TRBJ2-2; unclear D gene. From germline, CDR1 is SGHAT and CDR2 FQNNGV. CDR3 length: 17 residues. The V and J ends lost 3 bases and 1 base respectively, with 15 bases between them.

This clone occurred once. This sequence joins TRBV4-1 and TRBJ2-7; TRBD2 matches at 7 bases. Germline lookup yields CDR1 MGHRA and CDR2 YSYEKL. J lost 1 base, V lost 0 bases, and 0 bases had no gene match. This CDR3 spans 14 amino acids. The DNA for the CDR3 is TGCGCCAGCAGCCAAGACGGGGGGTCCTACGAGCAGTACTTC. Its protein is CASSQDGGSYEQYF.